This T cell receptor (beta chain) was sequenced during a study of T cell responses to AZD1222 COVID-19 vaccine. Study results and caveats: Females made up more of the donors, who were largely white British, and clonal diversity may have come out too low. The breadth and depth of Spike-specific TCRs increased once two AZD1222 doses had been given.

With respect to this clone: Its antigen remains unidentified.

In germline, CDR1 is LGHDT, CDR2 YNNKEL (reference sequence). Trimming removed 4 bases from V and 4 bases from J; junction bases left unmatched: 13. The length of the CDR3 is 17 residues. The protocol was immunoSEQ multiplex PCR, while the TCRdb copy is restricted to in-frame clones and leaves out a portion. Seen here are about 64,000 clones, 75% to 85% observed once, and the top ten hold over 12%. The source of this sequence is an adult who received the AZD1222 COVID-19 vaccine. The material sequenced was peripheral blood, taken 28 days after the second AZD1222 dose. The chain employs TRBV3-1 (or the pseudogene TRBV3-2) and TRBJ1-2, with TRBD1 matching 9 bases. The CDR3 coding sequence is TGTGCCAGCAGCCCGGACTACAGGGGGCATGGTGTCTATGGCTACACCTTC. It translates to CASSPDYRGHGVYGYTF.